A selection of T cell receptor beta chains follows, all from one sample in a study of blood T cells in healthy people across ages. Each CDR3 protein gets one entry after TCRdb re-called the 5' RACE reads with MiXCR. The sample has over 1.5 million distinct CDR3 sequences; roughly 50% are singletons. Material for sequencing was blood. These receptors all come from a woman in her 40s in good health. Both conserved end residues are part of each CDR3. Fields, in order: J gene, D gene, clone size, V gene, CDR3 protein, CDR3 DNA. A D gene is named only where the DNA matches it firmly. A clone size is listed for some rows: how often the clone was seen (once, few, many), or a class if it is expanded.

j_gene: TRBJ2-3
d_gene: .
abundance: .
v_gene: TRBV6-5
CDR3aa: CACSLRESTDTQYF
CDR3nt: TGTGCCTGCAGTCTCAGGGAAAGCACAGATACGCAGTATTTT

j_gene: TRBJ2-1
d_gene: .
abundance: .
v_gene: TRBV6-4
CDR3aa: CASSAHSGPYNEQFF
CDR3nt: TGTGCCAGCAGTGCCCATAGCGGCCCTTACAATGAGCAGTTCTTC

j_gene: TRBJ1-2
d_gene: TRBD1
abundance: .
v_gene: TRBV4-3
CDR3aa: CASSQRGDRAGYTF
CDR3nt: TGCGCCAGCAGCCAGAGGGGGGACAGGGCCGGCTACACCTTC

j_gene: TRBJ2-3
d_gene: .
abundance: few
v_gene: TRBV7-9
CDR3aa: CASSSTTGITDTQYF
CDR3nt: TGTGCCAGCAGCTCGACGACAGGTATCACAGATACGCAGTATTTT

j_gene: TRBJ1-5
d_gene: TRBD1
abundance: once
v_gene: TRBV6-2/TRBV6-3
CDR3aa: CASRHTAGQGMDQPQHF
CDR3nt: TGTGCCAGCAGGCATACAGCGGGACAGGGTATGGATCAGCCCCAGCATTTT

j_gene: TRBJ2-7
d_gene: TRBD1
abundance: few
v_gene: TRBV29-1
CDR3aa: CSVIGQGAAQQYF
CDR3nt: TGCAGCGTTATAGGACAGGGAGCCGCCCAGCAGTACTTC

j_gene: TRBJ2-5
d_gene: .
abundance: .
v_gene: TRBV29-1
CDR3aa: CSVEGQFQKTQYF
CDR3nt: TGCAGCGTTGAAGGACAGTTCCAAAAGACCCAGTACTTC

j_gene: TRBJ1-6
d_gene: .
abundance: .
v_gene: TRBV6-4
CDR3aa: CASSDSTGSPLHF
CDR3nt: TGTGCCAGCAGTGACTCGACGGGGTCACCCCTCCACTTT

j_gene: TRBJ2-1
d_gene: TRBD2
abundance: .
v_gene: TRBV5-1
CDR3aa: CASSLASGGEQFF
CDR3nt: TGCGCCAGCAGCCTGGCTAGCGGCGGTGAGCAGTTCTTC

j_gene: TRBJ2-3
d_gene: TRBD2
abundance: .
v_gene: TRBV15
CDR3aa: CATSRDLAGGGPTSTDTQYF
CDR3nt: TGTGCCACCAGCAGAGATCTAGCGGGGGGAGGCCCAACTAGCACAGATACGCAGTATTTT

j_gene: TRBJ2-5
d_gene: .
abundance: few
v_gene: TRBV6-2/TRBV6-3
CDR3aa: CASSYSGTRRETQYF
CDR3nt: TGTGCCAGCAGTTACTCAGGGACTCGCCGGGAGACCCAGTACTTC

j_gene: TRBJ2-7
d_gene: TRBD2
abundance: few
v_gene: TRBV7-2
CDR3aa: CASSLALGGGAGYEQYF
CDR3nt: TGTGCCAGCAGCTTAGCGCTGGGCGGGGGGGCTGGCTACGAGCAGTACTTC

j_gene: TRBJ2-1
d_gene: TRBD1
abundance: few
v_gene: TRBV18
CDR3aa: CASSPPDRGEQFF
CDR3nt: TGTGCCAGCTCACCACCTGACAGGGGTGAGCAGTTCTTC

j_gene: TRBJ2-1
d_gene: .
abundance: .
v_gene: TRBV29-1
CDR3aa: CSVSPGGEQFF
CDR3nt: TGCAGCGTTAGTCCCGGCGGTGAGCAGTTCTTC

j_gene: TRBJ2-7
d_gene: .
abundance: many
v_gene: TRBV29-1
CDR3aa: CSASVVDEQYF
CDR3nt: TGCAGCGCGTCAGTGGTGGACGAGCAGTACTTC

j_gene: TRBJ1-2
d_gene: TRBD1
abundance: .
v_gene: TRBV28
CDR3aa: CASSTGAISNYGYTF
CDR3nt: TGTGCCAGCAGTACAGGGGCGATTTCTAACTATGGCTACACCTTC

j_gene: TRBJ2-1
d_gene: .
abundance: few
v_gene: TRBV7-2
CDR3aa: CASSPRRENEQFF
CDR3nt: TGTGCCAGCAGCCCAAGGAGAGAAAATGAGCAGTTCTTC

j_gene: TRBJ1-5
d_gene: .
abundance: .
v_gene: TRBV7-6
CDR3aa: CASSFLGEPQHF
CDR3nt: TGTGCCAGCAGCTTCCTTGGGGAGCCCCAGCATTTT

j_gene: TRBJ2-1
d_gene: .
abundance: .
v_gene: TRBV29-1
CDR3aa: CSVGDRNEQFF
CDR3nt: TGCAGCGTCGGGGACCGCAATGAGCAGTTCTTC

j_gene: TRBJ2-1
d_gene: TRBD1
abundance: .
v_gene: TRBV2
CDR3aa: CASRIQGVQYNEQFF
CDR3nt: TGTGCCAGCCGAATCCAGGGGGTTCAATACAATGAGCAGTTCTTC

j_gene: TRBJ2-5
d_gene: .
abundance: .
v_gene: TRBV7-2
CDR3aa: CPSSPPGRGLAGLQETQYF
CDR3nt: TGTCCCAGCAGCCCTCCCGGTCGGGGTTTGGCGGGGCTCCAAGAGACCCAGTACTTC

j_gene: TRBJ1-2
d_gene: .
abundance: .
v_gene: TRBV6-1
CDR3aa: CASGKDGHYGYTF
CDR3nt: TGTGCCAGCGGAAAGGACGGACACTATGGCTACACCTTC

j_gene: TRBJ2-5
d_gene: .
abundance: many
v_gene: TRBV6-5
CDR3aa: CASSYSRGETQYF
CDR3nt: TGTGCCAGCAGTTACTCGAGGGGGGAGACCCAGTACTTC

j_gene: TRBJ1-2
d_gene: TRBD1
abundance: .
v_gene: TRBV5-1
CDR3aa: CASSQGTVPVFNYGYTF
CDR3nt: TGCGCCAGCAGCCAAGGGACAGTTCCAGTATTTAACTATGGCTACACCTTC

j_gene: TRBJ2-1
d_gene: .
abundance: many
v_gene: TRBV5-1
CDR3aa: CASSLAGVNEQFF
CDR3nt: TGCGCCAGCAGCTTGGCAGGGGTCAATGAGCAGTTCTTC

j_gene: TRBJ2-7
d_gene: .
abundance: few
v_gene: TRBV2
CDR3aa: CASSPGVYNEQYF
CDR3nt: TGTGCCAGCAGTCCGGGGGTTTACAATGAGCAGTACTTC

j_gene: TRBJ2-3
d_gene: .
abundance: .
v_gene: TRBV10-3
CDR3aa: CAISDPSKVADTQYF
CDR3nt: TGTGCCATCAGTGACCCAAGTAAGGTGGCAGATACGCAGTATTTT

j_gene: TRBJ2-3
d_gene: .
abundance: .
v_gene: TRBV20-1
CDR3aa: CSARAFGDRGTDTQYF
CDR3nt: TGCAGTGCTAGAGCATTCGGGGACCGGGGCACAGATACGCAGTATTTT

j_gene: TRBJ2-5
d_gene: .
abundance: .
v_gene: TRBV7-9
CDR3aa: CANSFQGTRETQYF
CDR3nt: TGTGCCAACAGCTTTCAGGGGACACGAGAGACCCAGTACTTC

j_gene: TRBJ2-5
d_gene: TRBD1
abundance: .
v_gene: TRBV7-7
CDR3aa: CASSLASGTGVLRQETQYF
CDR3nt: TGTGCTAGCAGCTTAGCTTCAGGGACAGGGGTTTTGCGGCAAGAGACCCAGTACTTC

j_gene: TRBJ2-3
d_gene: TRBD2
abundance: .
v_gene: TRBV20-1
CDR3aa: CSALPGLALTDTQYF
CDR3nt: TGCAGTGCTCTTCCGGGACTAGCGTTAACAGATACGCAGTATTTT

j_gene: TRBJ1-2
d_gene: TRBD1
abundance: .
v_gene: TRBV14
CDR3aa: CASSHWTGKGRGYTF
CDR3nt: TGTGCCAGCAGCCATTGGACAGGGAAAGGAAGAGGCTACACCTTC

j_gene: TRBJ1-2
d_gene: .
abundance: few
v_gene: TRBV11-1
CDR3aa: CASSLAPNLAEETPLNYGYTF
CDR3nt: TGTGCCAGCAGCTTAGCCCCCAATTTGGCGGAGGAGACCCCGCTCAACTATGGCTACACCTTC

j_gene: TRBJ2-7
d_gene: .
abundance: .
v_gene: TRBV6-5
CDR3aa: CASGLRQARSYEQYF
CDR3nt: TGTGCCAGCGGACTCCGACAGGCGCGCTCCTACGAGCAGTACTTC

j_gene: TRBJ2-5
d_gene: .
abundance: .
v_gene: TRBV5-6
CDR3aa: CASSSGSVTQYF
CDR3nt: TGTGCCAGCAGCTCAGGGTCGGTGACCCAGTACTTC

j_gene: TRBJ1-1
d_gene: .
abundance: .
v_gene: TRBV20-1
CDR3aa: CSASSYEAFF
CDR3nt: TGCAGTGCTAGTAGCTACGAAGCTTTCTTT

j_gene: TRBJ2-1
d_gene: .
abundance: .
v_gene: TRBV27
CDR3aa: CASSAGGGPGDNEQFF
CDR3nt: TGTGCCAGCTCCGCTGGAGGGGGCCCCGGGGACAATGAGCAGTTCTTC

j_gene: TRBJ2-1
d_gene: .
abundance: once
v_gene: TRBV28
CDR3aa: CASSVRVGSRQFF
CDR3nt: TGTGCCAGCAGTGTCAGAGTGGGGAGTAGGCAGTTCTTC

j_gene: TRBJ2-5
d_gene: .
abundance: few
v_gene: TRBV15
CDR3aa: CATSGSGGAQYF
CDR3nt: TGTGCCACCAGCGGTTCTGGAGGAGCCCAGTACTTC

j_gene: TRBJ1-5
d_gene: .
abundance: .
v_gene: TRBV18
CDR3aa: CASSPLLEKPQHF
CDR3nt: TGTGCCAGCTCACCACTGTTGGAAAAGCCCCAGCATTTT

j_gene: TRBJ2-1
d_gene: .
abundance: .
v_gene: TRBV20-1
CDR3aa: CSSDSYNEQFF
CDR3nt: TGCAGTTCGGACAGTTACAATGAGCAGTTCTTC

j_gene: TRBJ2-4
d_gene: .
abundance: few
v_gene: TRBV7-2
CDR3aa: CASSLRVLGGAKNIQYF
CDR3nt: TGTGCCAGCAGCCTCAGGGTCCTCGGTGGGGCCAAAAACATTCAGTACTTC

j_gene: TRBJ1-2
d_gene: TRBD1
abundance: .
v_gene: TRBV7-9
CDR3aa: CASNFGQGYGYTF
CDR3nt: TGTGCCAGCAACTTCGGACAGGGGTATGGCTACACCTTC